The next 2 T cell receptor beta chains were all read from a single sample in a study of regulatory T cells in long-lasting Graves disease. TCR beta libraries were built with iRepertoire HTBI primers and Arm-PCR of CDR3 regions. TCRdb fed the multiplex PCR reads into MiXCR, producing one record per CDR3 protein. The sample includes under 450,000 distinct CDR3 sequences, about 25% seen only once; the top ten take about a quarter. Time point denoted: persistent/refractory GD, antithyroid drugs over 5 years with positive TRAb. RNA extracted from PBMCs served as the sequencing template. The starting material was peripheral blood mononuclear cells (PBMCs), obtained when the disease was refractory, from a patient treated with antithyroid drugs. The receptors shown here come from a female donor with Graves disease.

This clonotype showed up just a few times. This chain connects TRBV25-1 to TRBJ1-1, with D hard to call. The germline V gene has CDR1 MGHDK and CDR2 SYGVNS. There are 14 residues in the CDR3. Trimming took 2 bases from V and 5 from J, leaving 12 bases between them. CDR3 residues: CASSEREGWTEAFF. The CDR3 nucleotides read TGTGCCAGCAGTGAACGGGAAGGGTGGACTGAAGCTTTCTTT.

V gene TRBV7-9 combines with J gene TRBJ2-3; no clear D gene. Between the trimmed V and J ends, which lost 5 bases and 2 bases, there was a span of 17 bases. Germline values: CDR1 SEHNR, CDR2 FQNEAQ (reference sequence). The CDR3 contains 16 residues. The CDR3 nucleotides read TGTGCCAGCAGCCCACCCGCCGGAGAAGACACAGATACGCAGTATTTT. Translated, it gives CASSPPAGEDTDTQYF.